The clone carrying this T cell receptor (beta chain) was observed a few times. The antigen remains undetermined. The source of the sample is a study of T-cell reconstitution after alpha-beta-depleted transplantation in children. General study findings and limits: Approximately two months post-transplant, alpha-beta T cells reportedly originated from several hundred expanded graft clones. Counts and diversity of T cells one year after transplant came mostly from newly produced T cells. At day 60, the high TCRbeta diversity found in some patients originated from recipient T cells and thymic progenitors that had survived.

V was pared by 3 bases and J by 14 bases, with 7 bases between. CDR1 is SQVTM, CDR2 ANQGSEA, per germline. The CDR3 loop spans 8 amino acids. As it was prepared, the TCRbeta library received unique molecular identifiers. TCRdb analysed the PCR reads with MiXCR anew, one entry per CDR3 protein. This sample yields approximately 1,000,000 distinct CDR3 sequences, of which about 29% are seen a single time; over 25% belongs to the top ten. The sequences come from PBMCs, mostly from graft donor cells, collected 360 days after TCRalphabeta/CD19-depleted stem cell transplant. This chain joins TRBV29-1 and TRBJ1-1; D remains ambiguous. The sequence derives from a boy in the first two years of life who had a stem cell transplant for SCID, so the T cells may come from the graft donor. The chain's CDR3 is CSVDAGFF. DNA for the CDR3: TGCAGCGTTGATGCGGGCTTCTTT.